The 15 T cell receptor beta chains reported below all come from one sample, sequenced in a study of Ad26.COV2.S vaccination and SARS-CoV-2 variants. Repertoires were generated with immunoSEQ multiplex PCR, while TCRdb's copy carries only in-frame clones and drops some. The table lists about 410,000 clones, about 89% of them singletons, with about 2% in the top ten. Treatment described: roughly 20 received Ad26.COV2.S at low or high dose, single or two shots; several received placebo; per-sample allocation not given. Each sample was drawn 63 days after the first injection (of vaccine or placebo). The sequencing used peripheral blood, collected in a trial of Ad26.COV2.S vaccine versus placebo. All receptors come from a person between 18 and 60 years old who received the Ad26.COV2.S COVID-19 vaccine or a placebo.

This sequence joins TRBV21-1 and TRBJ1-5. TRBV21-1 has pseudogene status. The CDR3 is 14 residues long. The CDR3 region is CASHQSGMDQPQHF. For the CDR3, the DNA is TGTGCCAGCCACCAGTCGGGGATGGATCAGCCCCAGCATTTT.

The chain links TRBV28 to TRBJ2-3, with TRBD2 matching over 12 bases. This CDR3 comprises 17 residues. J was trimmed by 0 bases and V by 0 bases; bases with no gene match: 1. Germline assignment: CDR1 MDHEN and CDR2 SYDVKM. The chain's CDR3 is CASSLWTSGRSTDTQYF. In DNA, the CDR3 is TGTGCCAGCAGTTTATGGACTAGCGGGAGAAGCACAGATACGCAGTATTTT.

This clone was seen only a few times. V and J are TRBV4-1 and TRBJ1-2; the D gene is possibly TRBD1 (5 bases). CDR3 length: 13 amino acids. Germline V gene data show CDR1 as MGHRA and CDR2 as YSYEKL. Trimming took 4 bases from V and 7 from J, leaving 13 bases between them. CDR3 amino acids: CASSPGPLRGYTF. The CDR3 DNA sequence: TGCGCCAGCAGCCCAGGGCCCCTACGTGGCTACACCTTC.

The chain carries TRBV7-8 and TRBJ2-2; TRBD2 aligns across 13 bases. The CDR3 loop spans 17 amino acids. Trimming removed 0 bases from V and 6 bases from J; junction bases left unmatched: 4. Germline CDR1 is SGHVS and CDR2 is FQNEAQ. CDR3 residues: CASSLAPTSGRAGELFF. The CDR3 coding sequence is TGTGCCAGCAGCTTAGCGCCTACTAGCGGGAGGGCCGGGGAGCTGTTTTTT.

The rearrangement links TRBV5-4 to TRBJ2-3; 13 nucleotides match TRBD2. The ends lost 6 bases at V and 6 bases at J; junction bases unmatched: 10. This CDR3 contains 16 residues. Looked up from germline, CDR1 is SGHNT and CDR2 is YYREEE (reference sequence). The CDR3 region is CASTERLAGGADTQYF. The CDR3 DNA follows: TGTGCCAGCACCGAGAGACTAGCGGGAGGAGCGGATACGCAGTATTTT.

V and J are TRBV11-2 and TRBJ2-7; 9 nucleotides line up with TRBD2. Germline values: CDR1 SGHAT, CDR2 FQNNGV. V dropped 4 bases and J dropped 1; count of bases not matched to a gene: 5. The CDR3 contains 15 residues. This chain's CDR3 is CASSSSSGGSYEQYF. CDR3 nucleotides: TGTGCCAGCAGCTCAAGTAGCGGGGGTTCCTACGAGCAGTACTTC.

The chain uses TRBV15 and TRBJ2-5, with 9 bases identical to TRBD1. This CDR3 is built from 18 residues. Germline CDR1 reads LNHNV; CDR2 reads YYDKDF (reference sequence). V shed 3 bases, J shed 4 bases, and the junction held 15 bases outside the gene matches. The CDR3 DNA reads TGTGCCACCAGCAGGGCTCTAAGAGGGACAGGGCCAGGAGAGACCCAGTACTTC. Translated, it gives CATSRALRGTGPGETQYF.

This chain links TRBV28 with TRBJ1-4; 7 positions match TRBD1. Trimming took 4 bases from V and 7 from J; bases not matched to a gene: 9. CDR1 is MDHEN and CDR2 is SYDVKM in the germline V gene. The length of the CDR3 is 15 residues. The CDR3 is CASSWITGVGEKLFF. As DNA, the CDR3 is TGTGCCAGCAGTTGGATCACAGGGGTAGGTGAAAAACTGTTTTTT.

In DNA, the CDR3 is TGTGCCAGCAGTTCCGCCGAAGGGTTCGGCGAGCAGTACTTC. This translates into CASSSAEGFGEQYF. The J gene is TRBJ2-7, the V gene TRBV28; unclear D gene. Germline-derived CDR1 and CDR2 are MDHEN and SYDVKM. There are 14 residues in the CDR3. V was pared by 4 bases and J by 6 bases, with 16 bases between.

The chain links TRBV5-6 to TRBJ2-7; D is unclear. Germline assignment: CDR1 SGHDT and CDR2 YYEEEE. The CDR3 loop spans 16 amino acids. The V end lost 0 bases, the J end lost 3 bases, and 16 bases lay between the germline ends. CDR3 residues: CASSLVATSPYYEQYF. Here the CDR3 DNA reads TGTGCCAGCAGCTTGGTGGCTACCTCGCCCTACTACGAGCAGTACTTC.

The J gene is TRBJ2-7, the V gene TRBV25-1; a possible D gene is TRBD1 (6 bases). V was trimmed by 6 bases and J by 1 base, leaving 19 bases between them. The CDR3 runs to 16 residues. Germline V gene data show CDR1 as MGHDK and CDR2 as SYGVNS. CDR3: CASSPLQGLLSYEQYF. As DNA, the CDR3 is TGTGCCAGCAGCCCCCTACAGGGCCTCCTTTCCTACGAGCAGTACTTC.

V gene TRBV5-1 combines with J gene TRBJ2-5; 8 nucleotides line up with TRBD1. Germline assignment: CDR1 SGHRS and CDR2 YFSETQ. This CDR3 comprises 14 residues. J lost 3 bases, V lost 4 bases, and 5 bases had no gene match. The CDR3 bases are TGCGCCAGCAGCCAAACGACAGGGGAAGAGACCCAGTACTTC. Translating gives CASSQTTGEETQYF.

This rearrangement joins TRBV28 to TRBJ2-5; D possibly corresponds to TRBD1 (6 bases). The germline V gene encodes CDR1 MDHEN and CDR2 SYDVKM. CDR3 size: 16 residues. Trimming took 3 bases from V and 5 from J, leaving 19 bases between them. This CDR3 reads CASSFFGVRGRETQYF. The CDR3, as DNA: TGTGCCAGCAGTTTTTTCGGGGTCAGGGGCCGGGAGACCCAGTACTTC.

The V call is TRBV19, the J call TRBJ2-2; D is unclear. In germline, CDR1 is LNHDA, CDR2 SQIVND (reference sequence). V was clipped by 1 base and J by 3 bases, with 6 bases between them. This CDR3 comprises 14 residues. CDR3 DNA sequence: TGTGCCAGTAGTATAGGCTCCTACACCGGGGAGCTGTTTTTT. Residues: CASSIGSYTGELFF.

The J gene is TRBJ1-1, the V gene TRBV6-1, with 7 bases identical to TRBD1. V lost 3 bases, J lost 7 bases, and 14 bases stayed unmatched. Germline V CDR1 and CDR2: MNHNS, SASEGT. This CDR3 has 16 amino acids. The CDR3 nucleotides read TGTGCCAGCAGTGACGCGGGGAGGGGCAGGGGGTATGAAGCTTTCTTT. It yields the protein CASSDAGRGRGYEAFF.